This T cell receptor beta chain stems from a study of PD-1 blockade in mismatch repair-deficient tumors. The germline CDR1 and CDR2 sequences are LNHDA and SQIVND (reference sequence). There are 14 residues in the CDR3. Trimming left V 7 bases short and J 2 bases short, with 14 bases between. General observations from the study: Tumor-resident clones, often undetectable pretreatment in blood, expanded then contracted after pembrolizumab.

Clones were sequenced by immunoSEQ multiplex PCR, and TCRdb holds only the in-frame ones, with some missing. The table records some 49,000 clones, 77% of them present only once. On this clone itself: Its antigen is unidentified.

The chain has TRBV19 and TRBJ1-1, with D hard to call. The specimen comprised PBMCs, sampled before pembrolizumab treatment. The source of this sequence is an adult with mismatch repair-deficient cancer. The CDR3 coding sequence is TGTGCCAGTACCCAAGCGACAATCAACACTGAAGCTTTCTTT. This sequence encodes CASTQATINTEAFF.